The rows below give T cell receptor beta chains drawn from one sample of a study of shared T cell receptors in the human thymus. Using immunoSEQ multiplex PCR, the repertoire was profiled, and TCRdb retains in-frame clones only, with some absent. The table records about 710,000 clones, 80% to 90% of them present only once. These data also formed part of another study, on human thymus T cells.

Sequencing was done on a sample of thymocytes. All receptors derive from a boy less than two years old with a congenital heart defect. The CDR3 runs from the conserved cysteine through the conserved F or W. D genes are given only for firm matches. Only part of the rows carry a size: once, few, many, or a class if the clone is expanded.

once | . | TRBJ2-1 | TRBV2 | CASSEKGTSYNEQFF | TGTGCCAGCAGTGAAAAGGGGACATCCTACAATGAGCAGTTCTTC
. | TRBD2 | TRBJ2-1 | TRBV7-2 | CASSPPQTGTSGNNEQFF | TGTGCCAGCAGCCCCCCCCAGACCGGGACTAGCGGGAACAATGAGCAGTTCTTC
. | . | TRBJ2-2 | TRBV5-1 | CASSPRDSASGELFF | TGCGCCAGCAGCCCGCGAGATAGTGCGAGCGGGGAGCTGTTTTTT
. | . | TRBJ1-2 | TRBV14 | CASSPSSRGGYTF | TGTGCCAGCAGCCCTAGTTCCAGGGGCGGCTACACCTTC
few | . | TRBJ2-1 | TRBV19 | CASRIEKRGNEQFF | TGTGCCAGTAGAATCGAGAAACGGGGGAATGAGCAGTTCTTC
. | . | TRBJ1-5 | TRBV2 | CASSDPQQLINQPQHF | TGTGCCAGCAGTGACCCTCAACAGTTAATCAATCAGCCCCAGCATTTT
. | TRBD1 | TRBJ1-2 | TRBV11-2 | CASSRRDRGPYGYTF | TGTGCCAGCAGTCGCCGGGACAGGGGGCCCTATGGCTACACCTTC
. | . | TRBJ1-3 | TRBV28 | CASSPGGNTIYF | TGTGCCAGCAGCCCGGGTGGAAACACCATATATTTT
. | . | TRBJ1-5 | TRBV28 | CATKTPTEKDSNQPQHF | TGTGCCACCAAGACCCCCACAGAGAAAGATAGCAATCAGCCCCAGCATTTT
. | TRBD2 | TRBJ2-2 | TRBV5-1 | CATANSTSGLNTGELFF | TGCGCCACCGCGAACAGCACTAGCGGATTGAACACCGGGGAGCTGTTTTTT
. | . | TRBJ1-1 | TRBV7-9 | CASSPDSSSEAFF | TGTGCCAGCAGCCCTGACAGTTCCTCTGAAGCTTTCTTT
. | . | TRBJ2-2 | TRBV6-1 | CASIGSGELFF | TGTGCCAGCATCGGGTCCGGGGAGCTGTTTTTT
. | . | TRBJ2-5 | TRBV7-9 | CASSFLFDGGGKTQYF | TGTGCCAGCAGCTTCCTATTTGACGGGGGTGGAAAGACCCAGTACTTC
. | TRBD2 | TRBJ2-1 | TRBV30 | CAWSVGLANNEQFF | TGTGCCTGGAGTGTGGGACTAGCGAACAATGAGCAGTTCTTC
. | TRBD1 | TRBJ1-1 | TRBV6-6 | CASSYSGGQSPAFF | TGTGCCAGCAGTTACTCGGGGGGACAGTCGCCAGCTTTCTTT
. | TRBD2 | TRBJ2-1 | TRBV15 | CATSLKPIAGGYNEQFF | TGTGCCACCAGCCTCAAACCCATAGCGGGGGGTTACAATGAGCAGTTCTTC
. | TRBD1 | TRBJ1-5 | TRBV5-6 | CASSAGQGGNQPQHF | TGTGCCAGCAGCGCTGGACAGGGTGGCAATCAGCCCCAGCATTTT
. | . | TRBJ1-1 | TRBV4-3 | CASSQSVTQGRGTEAFF | TGCGCCAGCAGCCAATCCGTAACACAGGGTCGGGGCACTGAAGCTTTCTTT
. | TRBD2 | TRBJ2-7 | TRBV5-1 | CASSNGRAYEQYF | TGCGCCAGCAGCAACGGGAGGGCCTACGAGCAGTACTTC
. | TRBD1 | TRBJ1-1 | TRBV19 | CASSTVTGTLRAFF | TGTGCCAGTAGTACGGTGACAGGGACGTTGAGAGCTTTCTTT
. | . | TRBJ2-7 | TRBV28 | CASSLRVGNYEQYF | TGTGCCAGCAGTCTCAGGGTTGGAAACTACGAGCAGTACTTC
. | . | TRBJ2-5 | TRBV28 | CASSGYGSRVQETQYF | TGTGCCAGCAGTGGCTATGGGAGTAGGGTTCAAGAGACCCAGTACTTC
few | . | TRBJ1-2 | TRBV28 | CASSLGQGRNYGYTF | TGTGCCAGCAGTTTAGGCCAGGGCCGTAACTATGGCTACACCTTC
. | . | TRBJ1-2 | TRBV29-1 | CSVEDYLGQRYGYTF | TGCAGCGTTGAAGATTATTTGGGCCAGAGATATGGCTACACCTTC
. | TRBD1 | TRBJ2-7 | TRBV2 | CASRSDRDHEQYF | TGTGCCAGCAGATCGGACAGGGACCACGAGCAGTACTTC
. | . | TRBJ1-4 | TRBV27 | CASSSRMEASNEKLFF | TGTGCCAGCAGTTCTCGGATGGAGGCGAGTAATGAAAAACTGTTTTTT
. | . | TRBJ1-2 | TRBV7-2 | CASSPARWSYGYTF | TGTGCCAGCAGCCCGGCGCGCTGGAGCTATGGCTACACCTTC
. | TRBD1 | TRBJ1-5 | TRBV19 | CASSIAEQGPNQPQHF | TGTGCCAGTAGTATAGCTGAACAGGGGCCCAATCAGCCCCAGCATTTT
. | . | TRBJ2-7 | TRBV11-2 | CASSFREENEQYF | TGTGCCAGCAGTTTCAGGGAGGAGAACGAGCAGTACTTC
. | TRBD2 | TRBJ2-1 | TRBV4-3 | CASSQVVAGGESYNEQFF | TGCGCCAGCAGCCAAGTAGTAGCGGGAGGGGAATCCTACAATGAGCAGTTCTTC
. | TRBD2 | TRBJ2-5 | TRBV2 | CASSEGRLAGQETQYF | TGTGCCAGCAGTGAAGGGCGACTAGCGGGGCAAGAGACCCAGTACTTC
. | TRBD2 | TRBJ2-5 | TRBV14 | CASSHGTSGGNQETQYF | TGTGCCAGCAGCCATGGGACTAGCGGGGGGAACCAAGAGACCCAGTACTTC
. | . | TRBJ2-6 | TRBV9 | CASSVEPRDDSSGANVLTF | TGTGCCAGCAGCGTAGAACCCAGGGATGATAGCTCTGGGGCCAACGTCCTGACTTTC
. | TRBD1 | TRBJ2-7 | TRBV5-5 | CASSRDRAVPQYF | TGTGCCAGCAGCCGGGACAGGGCAGTTCCCCAGTACTTC
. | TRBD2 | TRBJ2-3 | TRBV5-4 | CASSRRTSGKTDTQYF | TGTGCCAGCAGCCGTCGGACTAGCGGGAAAACAGATACGCAGTATTTT
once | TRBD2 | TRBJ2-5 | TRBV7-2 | CASSLVRGLAGRRQETQYF | TGTGCCAGCAGCTTAGTGAGGGGGCTAGCGGGGAGACGCCAAGAGACCCAGTACTTC